The 19 T cell receptor beta chains reported below all come from one sample, sequenced in a study of HIV-infected children after antiretroviral therapy interruption. Treatment specified: PENTA 11 planned treatment interruption arm or continuous ART arm. The TCR library was built from RNA with a 3' RACE protocol and unique molecular identifiers. TCRdb re-derived calls from the 3' RACE reads in MiXCR, one entry per CDR3 protein. The data show approximately 15,000 distinct CDR3 sequences, roughly 3.5% seen once. Here the sequenced sample was CD45RO+ CD8+ T cells from PBMCs, pooled from several time points, taken from a donor given antiretroviral therapy, either interrupted or continuous. Subset defined: memory CD8+ CD45RO+ CD45RA- T cells. Receptors originate from a pool of human donors with HIV.

This clonotype was found many times. The chain carries TRBV4-1 and TRBJ1-6; 7 nucleotides line up with TRBD1. The CDR3 contains 16 residues. Germline V lookup: CDR1 MGHRA, CDR2 YSYEKL. V gave up 2 bases and J gave up 8 bases; unmatched junction bases: 9. CDR3 in amino acids: CASSQNPTGSDSPLHF. The CDR3, as DNA: TGCGCCAGCAGCCAAAACCCGACAGGGTCGGATTCACCCCTCCACTTT.

Many counts were recorded for this clonotype. V gene TRBV2 combines with J gene TRBJ2-3; a possible D gene is TRBD2 (6 bases). The V gene's germline CDR1 is SNHLY and CDR2 FYNNEI. V was clipped by 6 bases and J by 4 bases, with 17 bases between them. CDR3 length equals 15 residues. The CDR3 protein is CASSQGTFSSDTQYF. The CDR3 nucleotides are TGTGCCAGCAGCCAAGGGACTTTTAGCTCAGATACGCAGTATTTT.

This clonotype was recorded at least ten times. The chain combines TRBV12-3 or TRBV12-4 with TRBJ2-3; TRBD2 matches 9 bases. CDR3 length equals 18 residues. Trimming cost V 1 base and J 0 bases; bases outside gene matches: 8. As DNA, the CDR3 is TGTGCCAGCAGTTTAGGGCGGGGGGGTCCCTTTAGCACAGATACGCAGTATTTT. Translating gives CASSLGRGGPFSTDTQYF.

This clonotype was detected many times. V usage is TRBV30 and J usage is TRBJ2-6; D gene ambiguous. This CDR3 has 15 amino acids. Trimming removed 0 bases at V and 1 base at J, with 7 bases between. Germline CDR1 is GTSNPN and CDR2 is SVGIG (reference sequence). DNA of the CDR3: TGTGCCTGGAGTGTAACCTTATCTGGGGCCAACGTCCTGACTTTC. This codes for CAWSVTLSGANVLTF.

This clonotype was detected many times. This chain connects TRBV6-5 to TRBJ1-6; TRBD1 matches at 8 bases. Germline CDR1 MNHEY, CDR2 SVGAGI. V lost 6 bases to trimming and J lost 2 bases; unmatched junction nucleotides: 12. The CDR3 is 18 amino acids. In nucleotides, the CDR3 is TGTGCCAGCAGCCTAATCGGACAGGGTGGCGCCTATAATTCACCCCTCCACTTT. It codes for CASSLIGQGGAYNSPLHF.

This clonotype was detected ten times or more. The chain couples TRBV7-9 to TRBJ1-5; tentative D call: TRBD1 (6 bases). V was pared by 5 bases and J by 7 bases, with 15 bases between. The CDR3 spans 14 residues. The germline V gene has CDR1 SEHNR and CDR2 FQNEAQ (reference sequence). CDR3 sequence (DNA): TGTGCCAGCAGCCCACCAGGGGTCGAGCAGCCCCAGCATTTT. Protein: CASSPPGVEQPQHF.

This clonotype was found many times. The chain links TRBV12-3 or TRBV12-4 to TRBJ2-3; TRBD1 might be the D (7 bases). The CDR3 length is 15 residues. Trimming removed 5 bases from V and 3 bases from J, with 15 bases in between. CDR3 amino acids: CASSPGGQVTDTQYF. DNA for the CDR3: TGTGCCAGCAGTCCAGGGGGGCAGGTAACAGATACGCAGTATTTT.

This clonotype was detected many times. This rearrangement joins TRBV28 to TRBJ2-3; the match to TRBD1 covers 7 bases. This CDR3 is 14 amino acids long. Losses at the gene ends were 5 bases for V and 4 bases for J; bases not matched to a gene: 6. Germline CDR1 and CDR2: MDHEN and SYDVKM. The CDR3 loop reads CASSRLQGPDTQYF. The CDR3 DNA sequence: TGTGCCAGCAGTCGTCTACAGGGGCCAGATACGCAGTATTTT.

This clonotype was detected only a few times. This chain uses TRBV5-1 with TRBJ2-7; the D call may be TRBD1 or TRBD2 (5 bases each). V lost 3 bases and J 2 bases, leaving 6 bases between the germline ends. The CDR3 totals 12 residues. CDR1 is SGHRS, CDR2 YFSETQ, per germline. The DNA of the CDR3 is TGCGCCAGCAGCTGGGACGCCTACGAGCAGTACTTC. This sequence encodes CASSWDAYEQYF.

This clonotype occurred many times. The chain joins TRBV29-1 to TRBJ2-7; 10 nucleotides agree with TRBD2. Germline values: CDR1 SQVTM, CDR2 ANQGSEA. Unmatched junction bases numbered 10, after V lost 2 bases and J lost 6 bases. This CDR3 comprises 15 residues. CDR3 amino acids: CSVESAAGTSAEQYF. The DNA for the CDR3 is TGCAGCGTTGAATCTGCTGCTGGGACTAGCGCCGAGCAGTACTTC.

This clonotype has ten or more counts. The chain recombines TRBV7-3 with TRBJ1-1; D may be TRBD1 (6 bases). V lost 1 base to trimming and J lost 2 bases, with 8 bases between them. The germline gives CDR1 SGHTA, CDR2 FQGTGA. The CDR3 spans 14 residues. CDR3 protein: CASSLIGGNTEAFF. The CDR3 coding sequence is TGTGCCAGCAGCTTAATTGGGGGCAACACTGAAGCTTTCTTT.

This chain links TRBV5-1 with TRBJ2-7; the D call may be TRBD1 or TRBD2 (5 bases each). The CDR3 runs 16 residues. V lost 0 bases to trimming and J lost 4 bases, with 17 bases between them. Germline V gives CDR1 SGHRS, CDR2 YFSETQ. CDR3 DNA sequence: TGCGCCAGCAGCTTGGGATTTGATAGGGGACCTTACGAGCAGTACTTC. It translates to CASSLGFDRGPYEQYF. The full variable domain, with the rest looked up from reference TRBV5-1 and TRBJ2-7, is KAGVTQTPRYLIKTRGQQVTLSCSPISGHRSVSWYQQTPGQGLQFLFEYFSETQRNKGNFPGRFSGRQFSNSRSEMNVSTLELGDSALYLCASSLGFDRGPYEQYFGPGTRLTVT.

In its sample, this clonotype was seen many times. The V gene is TRBV5-4, the J gene TRBJ1-6, with unresolved D. The CDR3 is 18 amino acids. V lost 3 bases and J lost 9, with 25 bases in between. Germline CDR1 is SGHNT and CDR2 is YYREEE (reference sequence). The CDR3 sequence is CASSSQPRREVVISPLHF. CDR3 DNA: TGTGCCAGCAGCTCACAACCACGCCGGGAGGTGGTGATTTCACCCCTCCACTTT. Looking up the rest from reference TRBV5-4 and TRBJ1-6 gives the full variable domain: ETGVTQSPTHLIKTRGQQVTLRCSSQSGHNTVSWYQQALGQGPQFIFQYYREEENGRGNFPPRFSGLQFPNYSSELNVNALELDDSALYLCASSSQPRREVVISPLHFGNGTRLTVT.

By share, this clonotype counts as large. The CDR3 protein is CASSFLAGGGDEQFF. CDR3 in DNA: TGTGCCAGCAGCTTCCTAGCGGGGGGGGGGGATGAGCAGTTCTTC. V and J are TRBV7-2 and TRBJ2-1, with 12 bases identical to TRBD2. J gave up 8 bases and V 3 bases, and 5 bases lay outside the gene matches. Germline CDR1 is SGHTA and CDR2 is FQGNSA. The CDR3 covers 15 residues.

V gene TRBV19 combines with J gene TRBJ2-1, with D tentatively TRBD1 or TRBD2 (5 bases each). The CDR3 loop spans 13 amino acids. V dropped 8 bases and J dropped 9 bases, with 17 bases sitting between them. Germline V gene lookup returns CDR1 LNHDA and CDR2 SQIVND (reference sequence). In DNA form, the CDR3 reads TGTGCCAGTCTGGTCCGGGGCTTCGGTGAGCAGTTCTTC. This sequence encodes CASLVRGFGEQFF.

This clonotype was recorded at least ten times. This chain uses TRBV10-1 with TRBJ2-7, with 10 bases identical to TRBD1. Per germline, CDR1 WNHNN and CDR2 SYGVQD (reference sequence). The junction had 9 bases not matched to a gene; V was cut back by 5 bases and J by 2 bases. This CDR3 has 16 amino acids. The CDR3 DNA reads as TGCGCCAGCAGTTACTACCGGGACAGGGGTCCCTACGAGCAGTACTTC. Its translation: CASSYYRDRGPYEQYF.

This clonotype was counted ten times or more. V usage is TRBV2 and J usage is TRBJ2-7; D not resolved. Per the germline V gene, CDR1 is SNHLY and CDR2 is FYNNEI. Trimming took off 2 bases at V and 7 bases at J, with 12 bases between the two ends. The CDR3 extends over 13 amino acids. The CDR3 nucleotides read TGTGCCAGCAGTGAATGGTGGAGTTCTGAGCAGTACTTC. It yields the protein CASSEWWSSEQYF.

This clonotype was counted at least ten times. J is TRBJ1-1 and V is TRBV7-9; TRBD1 is a possible D gene (6 bases). The germline gives CDR1 SEHNR, CDR2 FQNEAQ (reference sequence). Trimming shortened V by 2 bases and J by 4 bases, and 14 bases separated the two germline ends. This CDR3 has 15 amino acids. The CDR3 protein is CASSLSGATFTEAFF. As DNA, the CDR3 is TGTGCCAGCAGCTTATCGGGGGCCACTTTCACTGAAGCTTTCTTT.

This clonotype occurred a few times. CDR3 loop: CASSLGPRIYNEQFF. The CDR3 DNA sequence: TGTGCCAGCAGCTTAGGCCCACGGATATACAATGAGCAGTTCTTC. This sequence joins TRBV7-8 and TRBJ2-1; D remains ambiguous. CDR3 length: 15 residues. V lost 1 base, J lost 4 bases, and 11 bases lay in between. Looked up from germline, CDR1 is SGHVS and CDR2 is FQNEAQ.